This TCR beta chain was sequenced during a study of T cell responses to AZD1222 COVID-19 vaccine. General study findings and limits: Close to half of spike-specific TCRs reportedly recognize unmutated variant regions. Seropositivity was recorded at baseline in only six AZD1222 recipients. Among the donors, most were white British and more were female, and clonal diversity was possibly underestimated.

CDR3 size: 15 residues. V was pared by 3 bases and J by 6 bases, with 16 bases between. Germline loops: CDR1 WSHSY, CDR2 SAAADI. This clone was detected only once. What it binds is not known. Some clones are missing from TCRdb's copy, which holds only in-frame ones; the method was immunoSEQ multiplex PCR. The table shows over 140,000 clones, with 80% to 95% occurring only once. The sequence was obtained from an adult in good health. The V and J genes are TRBV10-2 and TRBJ2-3; D is unclear. Specimen: peripheral blood, collected on day 0 of AZD1222 vaccination. The CDR3: CASSDGPASLDTQYF. CDR3 in DNA: TGCGCCAGCAGTGATGGTCCAGCTTCCCTCGATACGCAGTATTTT.